At least ten counts were recorded for the clone carrying this TCR beta chain. The CDR3 is made up of 17 amino acids. The germline gives CDR1 SGHKS, CDR2 YYEKEE (reference sequence). After removal of 3 bases from V and 0 bases from J, the junction contained 9 bases not matched to a gene. Over 190 million TCR-beta sequences from 15-18 subjects came out of each sequencing run. TCRdb called the 5' RACE reads again in MiXCR, with one record for every CDR3 protein. The profile shows roughly 100,000 distinct CDR3 sequences, roughly a tenth of them singletons. Sample time point: longitudinal time-point 3. The sample originates from a study of neurological immune-mediated disorders.

V gene TRBV5-5 combines with J gene TRBJ1-1; 9 bases fit TRBD1. Sequencing was performed on PBMCs. The source is a female donor with HTLV-1-associated myelopathy (HAM/TSP). This CDR3 is CASSSGQGVGMNTEAFF. DNA for the CDR3: TGTGCCAGCAGCTCGGGACAGGGAGTAGGGATGAACACTGAAGCTTTCTTT.